This TCR beta chain was documented in a study of T cell changes during pregnancy in multiple sclerosis. Looked up from germline, CDR1 is MNHEY and CDR2 is SVGAGI. Germline trimming cut 11 bases from V and 4 bases from J; bases unmatched to any gene: 7. The CDR3 consists of 13 residues. This clone was seen just once. Generated by immunoSEQ multiplex PCR, the TCRdb table keeps only in-frame clones and is missing some. In the table there are around 88,000 clones, approximately 92% of which are singletons. The V call is TRBV6-5, the J call TRBJ2-1; 8 bases are shared with TRBD2. This clonotype was sampled from a female donor with multiple sclerosis, enrolled in a pregnancy study. The material was peripheral blood, obtained in the first trimester of pregnancy. The CDR3 DNA is TGTGCCGTCGGGGCTAGCGGGTACAATGAGCAGTTCTTC. It codes for CAVGASGYNEQFF.